Shown below are 28 T cell receptor beta chains from a single sample sequenced in a study of shared clonotypes between healthy human individuals. Profiling relied on immunoSEQ multiplex PCR, and the TCRdb table lists in-frame clones only, not all of them. The sample carries 650,000 to 750,000 clones, about two thirds recorded once. Sequencing input: memory CD4+ T cells sorted from blood. Subset indicated: CD45RA-negative fraction. The receptors were sampled from a woman under 40 in good health.

The CDR3, as DNA: TGCGCCAGCAGCTGGGGCGCCGGGACTCACGAGCAGTACTTC. It is translated as CASSWGAGTHEQYF. The V gene is TRBV5-1, the J gene TRBJ2-7, with D tentatively TRBD2 (6 bases). The CDR3 sequence is 14 residues long. Per germline, CDR1 SGHRS and CDR2 YFSETQ. Between the trimmed V and J ends, which lost 3 bases and 5 bases, there was a span of 15 bases.

For this clone: A clone one base away is much larger, so this may be a read error. This sequence joins TRBV7-2 and TRBJ2-3, with D hard to call. The germline V gene has CDR1 SGHTA and CDR2 FQGNSA. The CDR3 totals 14 residues. V dropped 0 bases and J dropped 0 bases, with 4 bases sitting between them. The CDR3 sequence: CASSLAASTDTQYF. The CDR3, as DNA: TGTGCCAGCAGCTTAGCGGCTAGCACAGATACGCAGTATTTT.

This sequence joins TRBV2 and TRBJ2-7, with D possibly called TRBD1 or TRBD2 (5 bases each). CDR1 and CDR2 from the germline V gene are SNHLY and FYNNEI. Between the trimmed V and J ends, which lost 6 bases and 6 bases, there was a span of 15 bases. CDR3 length equals 13 residues. In nucleotides, the CDR3 is TGTGCCAGCAGCAAGGATTGGGGGAGCGAGCAGTACTTC. The encoded protein is CASSKDWGSEQYF.

The V gene is TRBV7-2, the J gene TRBJ2-2; D remains ambiguous. With 1 base removed from V and 7 bases from J, the gap between germline ends came to 7 bases. The CDR3 contains 13 residues. Germline V gene lookup returns CDR1 SGHTA and CDR2 FQGNSA. As DNA, the CDR3 is TGTGCCAGCAGCTTAGATGGGGACGGGGAGCTGTTTTTT. Amino acid sequence: CASSLDGDGELFF.

This clone occurred a few times. The chain is built from TRBV5-1 and TRBJ2-1; D not certain. The CDR3 extends over 15 amino acids. CDR1 and CDR2 from the germline V gene are SGHRS and YFSETQ. Trimming cost V 3 bases and J 4 bases, with 14 bases left between them. CDR3 sequence: CASSYSIGPYNEQFF. The CDR3 nucleotides are TGCGCCAGCAGCTACAGTATTGGACCTTACAATGAGCAGTTCTTC.

The CDR3: CASSAWTGMDQPQHF. As DNA, the CDR3 is TGTGCCAGCAGTGCCTGGACAGGTATGGATCAGCCCCAGCATTTT. The gene calls are TRBV27 and TRBJ1-5; 7 bases are shared with TRBD1. Trimming at V came to 5 bases and at J to 5 bases, leaving 9 bases not matched to a gene. This CDR3 spans 15 amino acids. CDR1 MNHEY and CDR2 SMNVEV come from the germline V gene (reference sequence).

This clone has just a few counts. V and J are TRBV4-1 and TRBJ2-3; D is unclear. The CDR3 covers 13 residues. Trimming cost V 5 bases and J 5 bases, with 11 bases left between them. Germline CDR1 reads MGHRA; CDR2 reads YSYEKL. DNA of the CDR3: TGCGCCAGCAGCGTGTCGGTCGTAGATACGCAGTATTTT. Its translation: CASSVSVVDTQYF.

V is TRBV5-1 and J is TRBJ1-2; no clear D gene. Per germline, CDR1 SGHRS and CDR2 YFSETQ. V was shortened by 1 base and J by 5 bases, with 12 bases between the two germline ends. This CDR3 has 14 residues. CDR3 loop: CASSLNGPMYGYTF. The CDR3 DNA sequence: TGCGCCAGCAGCTTGAATGGACCTATGTATGGCTACACCTTC.

This sequence joins TRBV5-4 and TRBJ2-5; 7 bases map to TRBD2. The CDR3 is 14 residues long. Germline CDR1 and CDR2: SGHNT and YYREEE (reference sequence). V lost 4 bases to trimming and J lost 5 bases; unmatched junction nucleotides: 8. The CDR3 DNA is TGTGCCAGCAGCGACTGGGGACTATCGGAGACCCAGTACTTC. Encoded protein: CASSDWGLSETQYF. Full variable domain (rest looked up from reference TRBV5-4 and TRBJ2-5): ETGVTQSPTHLIKTRGQQVTLRCSSQSGHNTVSWYQQALGQGPQFIFQYYREEENGRGNFPPRFSGLQFPNYSSELNVNALELDDSALYLCASSDWGLSETQYFGPGTRLLVL.

This clone has more than one count but fewer than ten. This chain links TRBV7-2 with TRBJ1-5; D ambiguous. Trimming took off 3 bases at V and 0 bases at J, with 6 bases between the two ends. Per germline, CDR1 SGHTA and CDR2 FQGNSA. This CDR3 has 14 residues. The CDR3 here is CASSFMDSNQPQHF. CDR3 nucleotides: TGTGCCAGCAGCTTCATGGATAGCAATCAGCCCCAGCATTTT.

The chain uses TRBV5-4 and TRBJ2-5; D not resolved. Trimming cost V 4 bases and J 2 bases, with 9 bases left between them. Germline values: CDR1 SGHNT, CDR2 YYREEE (reference sequence). This CDR3 has 13 amino acids. The CDR3 protein is CASSGGPQETQYF. CDR3 DNA sequence: TGTGCCAGCAGCGGCGGACCTCAAGAGACCCAGTACTTC.

This clone was counted at least ten times. The chain is built from TRBV5-1 and TRBJ2-2; the D call may be TRBD1 or TRBD2 (5 bases each). V was clipped by 2 bases and J by 4 bases, with 9 bases between them. The CDR3 has 14 residues. Germline CDR1 SGHRS, CDR2 YFSETQ. The CDR3 is CASSFEGSTGELFF. DNA for the CDR3: TGCGCCAGCAGCTTCGAGGGGTCCACCGGGGAGCTGTTTTTT.

This chain uses TRBV11-2 with TRBJ2-7; D perhaps matches TRBD2 (5 bases). Trimming pared 5 bases from V and 0 bases from J, leaving 17 bases between. Germline CDR1 is SGHAT and CDR2 is FQNNGV. The CDR3 runs 16 residues. The CDR3 reads CASSIAPWPSSYEQYF. For the CDR3, the DNA is TGTGCCAGCAGCATAGCGCCATGGCCGAGCTCCTACGAGCAGTACTTC.

The chain links TRBV19 to TRBJ1-1; D is perhaps TRBD1 (6 bases). Germline V gene data show CDR1 as LNHDA and CDR2 as SQIVND (reference sequence). The ends were cut back, 6 bases at V and 1 base at J, with 9 bases in the middle. The CDR3 runs to 13 residues. Here the CDR3 DNA reads TGTGCCAGTAGGTCACAGGGGAACACTGAAGCTTTCTTT. It is translated as CASRSQGNTEAFF.

This clone came up a few times. The rearrangement links TRBV19 to TRBJ2-3; 9 bases are shared with TRBD2. The CDR3 has 15 residues. V dropped 6 bases and J dropped 4; count of bases not matched to a gene: 8. Germline assignment: CDR1 LNHDA and CDR2 SQIVND (reference sequence). The CDR3 DNA is TGTGCCAGTAGCAACCTAGCGGGGAACCCAGATACGCAGTATTTT. Translation: CASSNLAGNPDTQYF.

The chain couples TRBV5-1 to TRBJ1-2; D gene ambiguous. Trimming removed 4 bases from V and 8 bases from J, with 21 bases in between. This CDR3 comprises 15 residues. The germline V gene encodes CDR1 SGHRS and CDR2 YFSETQ. CDR3 protein: CASSMADAVAGGYTF. The CDR3 DNA is TGCGCCAGCAGCATGGCCGATGCCGTGGCAGGCGGCTACACCTTC.

The V gene is TRBV25-1, the J gene TRBJ2-2; 7 bases agree with TRBD1. This CDR3 contains 16 residues. With 10 bases clipped from V and 5 bases from J, the junction kept 16 bases outside the gene matches. Germline assignment: CDR1 MGHDK and CDR2 SYGVNS. The CDR3 spells CATIRKKRGRTGELFF. DNA of the CDR3: TGTGCCACCATTCGAAAAAAGAGGGGGCGGACCGGGGAGCTGTTTTTT.

The chain employs TRBV5-6 and TRBJ1-2, with 8 bases aligning to TRBD1. Trimming at V came to 6 bases and at J to 0 bases, leaving 7 bases not matched to a gene. CDR1 and CDR2 (germline): SGHDT, YYEEEE. This CDR3 has 15 residues. The CDR3 here is CASTHPRGPNYGYTF. The CDR3 nucleotides read TGTGCCAGCACCCACCCCAGGGGGCCTAACTATGGCTACACCTTC. The whole variable domain, remainder taken from reference TRBV5-6 and TRBJ1-2, is DAGVTQSPTHLIKTRGQQVTLRCSPKSGHDTVSWYQQALGQGPQFIFQYYEEEERQRGNFPDRFSGHQFPNYSSELNVNALLLGDSALYLCASTHPRGPNYGYTFGSGTRLTVV.

V gene TRBV5-4 combines with J gene TRBJ2-3, with D perhaps TRBD2 (6 bases). V shed 7 bases and J shed 2 bases, with 20 bases lying between them. The germline gives CDR1 SGHNT, CDR2 YYREEE (reference sequence). The CDR3 is 16 amino acids. CDR3 protein: CASGWGGATPTDTQYF. Written as DNA, the CDR3 is TGTGCCAGCGGCTGGGGAGGAGCTACACCCACAGATACGCAGTATTTT. The variable domain in full, completed from reference TRBV5-4 and TRBJ2-3, reads ETGVTQSPTHLIKTRGQQVTLRCSSQSGHNTVSWYQQALGQGPQFIFQYYREEENGRGNFPPRFSGLQFPNYSSELNVNALELDDSALYLCASGWGGATPTDTQYFGPGTRLTVL.

V is TRBV5-1 and J is TRBJ2-6, with 8 nucleotides matching TRBD1. Germline V gene lookup returns CDR1 SGHRS and CDR2 YFSETQ. Losses at the gene ends were 4 bases for V and 2 bases for J; bases not matched to a gene: 2. This CDR3 has 15 amino acids. This CDR3 reads CASSPGQAGANVLTF. In DNA, the CDR3 is TGCGCCAGCAGCCCGGGACAGGCTGGGGCCAACGTCCTGACTTTC.

V gene TRBV5-4 combines with J gene TRBJ1-2, with 8 bases that match TRBD1. Losses at the gene ends were 0 bases for V and 5 bases for J; bases not matched to a gene: 15. Germline values: CDR1 SGHNT, CDR2 YYREEE (reference sequence). The CDR3 runs 18 residues. Here the CDR3 reads CASSLEWGRGPPSYGYTF. CDR3 in DNA: TGTGCCAGCAGCTTGGAATGGGGCAGGGGGCCTCCCTCGTATGGCTACACCTTC.

The V call is TRBV6-1, the J call TRBJ1-2; 10 bases are a match to TRBD1. The CDR3 extends over 13 amino acids. The germline V gene has CDR1 MNHNS and CDR2 SASEGT. V shed 3 bases, J shed 8 bases, and the junction held 3 bases outside the gene matches. The CDR3 sequence is CASSDGTGVGYTF. The CDR3 nucleotides are TGTGCCAGCAGTGACGGGACAGGGGTCGGCTACACCTTC.

V gene TRBV2 combines with J gene TRBJ2-1; 11 bases are a match to TRBD2. Germline V lookup: CDR1 SNHLY, CDR2 FYNNEI. The CDR3 extends over 14 amino acids. With 7 bases clipped from V and 4 bases from J, the junction kept 3 bases outside the gene matches. The CDR3 DNA is TGTGCCAGCAACCGACTAGCGGGGTACAATGAGCAGTTCTTC. This gives the protein CASNRLAGYNEQFF.

This rearrangement joins TRBV19 to TRBJ1-5; D gene unclear. This CDR3 has 15 amino acids. The germline V gene has CDR1 LNHDA and CDR2 SQIVND (reference sequence). V lost 3 bases and J 3 bases, leaving 12 bases between the germline ends. This CDR3 reads CASSMGGSPNQPQHF. The DNA for the CDR3 is TGTGCCAGTAGTATGGGCGGTTCTCCCAATCAGCCCCAGCATTTT.

The gene calls are TRBV20-1 and TRBJ1-3; the D is unclear. V was clipped by 6 bases and J by 7 bases, with 10 bases between them. Germline V gene data show CDR1 as DFQATT and CDR2 as SNEGSKA (reference sequence). The CDR3 length is 11 residues. CDR3 amino acids: CSALYGNTIYF. The DNA for the CDR3 is TGCAGTGCCTTATATGGGAACACCATATATTTT.

The chain recombines TRBV18 with TRBJ2-1; TRBD1 or TRBD2 may be the D gene (6 bases each). The CDR3 is 14 residues long. The germline V gene has CDR1 KGHSH and CDR2 LQKENI. V was cut by 4 bases and J by 1 base, with 8 bases left in between. CDR3 sequence: CASSQGGSYNEQFF. The CDR3 bases are TGTGCCAGCTCACAGGGGGGTTCCTACAATGAGCAGTTCTTC.

The V gene is TRBV2, the J gene TRBJ2-5; D might be TRBD2 (7 bases). V gave up 8 bases and J gave up 1 base, with 11 bases separating them. The CDR3 spans 13 residues. CDR1 SNHLY and CDR2 FYNNEI come from the germline V gene. CDR3 amino acids: CASGGGVQETQYF. The CDR3 DNA sequence: TGTGCCAGCGGAGGGGGGGTCCAAGAGACCCAGTACTTC.

The chain links TRBV28 to TRBJ1-2; D gene ambiguous. Per germline, CDR1 MDHEN and CDR2 SYDVKM. The CDR3 has 12 amino acids. V was clipped by 3 bases and J by 1 base, with 3 bases between them. The CDR3 sequence is CASSFDNYGYTF. The CDR3 DNA reads TGTGCCAGCAGTTTTGATAACTATGGCTACACCTTC.